The source of this TCR beta chain is a study of blood T cell repertoires in COVID-19. Clones were read by immunoSEQ multiplex PCR, and TCRdb kept only the in-frame ones, dropping some. The repertoire includes 150,000 to 250,000 clones, around 90% of them detected once, and 2% to 2.5% sits in the top ten. Participants' own reports of clinical history determined their cohort assignment. V shed 5 bases and J 7 bases; nucleotides not matched to a gene: 10. Germline V gene lookup returns CDR1 KGHDR and CDR2 SFDVKD. There are 15 residues in the CDR3. This sequence was found in a woman between 25 and 40 years old who had recovered from COVID-19. Source material: PBMCs or T cells enriched from blood (not recorded which). This chain joins TRBV24-1 and TRBJ2-1; 7 positions match TRBD1. The CDR3 bases are TGTGCCACCAGTGGGTCCGGGACAGCATCTAATGAGCAGTTCTTC. Amino acid sequence: CATSGSGTASNEQFF.